This TCR beta chain was identified in a study of cytomegalovirus exposure and HLA in healthy donors. Researchers ran the PCR with 60 Vbeta and 13 Jbeta primers. Method: immunoSEQ multiplex PCR; TCRdb's copy keeps in-frame clones and lacks some. The table lists about 55,000 clones, around 79% of them singletons. Notes on the study in general: TCR beta sequences reportedly predicted most subjects' HLA-A and HLA-B alleles accurately.

Of note for this clone: Antigen unknown.

There are 18 residues in the CDR3. Looked up from germline, CDR1 is SGHRS and CDR2 is YFSETQ. The junction had 5 bases not matched to a gene; V was cut back by 4 bases and J by 1 base. The sample comprised PBMCs. This chain joins TRBV5-1 and TRBJ2-2; 15 nucleotides line up with TRBD2. This TCR came from a female donor in good health and CMV-seronegative. This chain's CDR3 is CASSPGLAGGMNTGELFF. CDR3 nucleotide sequence: TGCGCCAGCAGCCCGGGACTAGCGGGGGGCATGAACACCGGGGAGCTGTTTTTT. Full variable domain (rest looked up from reference TRBV5-1 and TRBJ2-2): KAGVTQTPRYLIKTRGQQVTLSCSPISGHRSVSWYQQTPGQGLQFLFEYFSETQRNKGNFPGRFSGRQFSNSRSEMNVSTLELGDSALYLCASSPGLAGGMNTGELFFGEGSRLTVL.